These T cell receptor beta chains were read from a single sample in a study of blood T cell repertoires in COVID-19. Clones were read by immunoSEQ multiplex PCR, and TCRdb kept only the in-frame ones, dropping some. The sample holds tens of thousands of clones, roughly 78% seen once. The sample comprised peripheral blood. The source is a man between 60 and 70 years old with acute or convalescent COVID-19. CDR3s include the opening cysteine and the closing phenylalanine or tryptophan. Each record gives: D gene, clone size, J gene, V gene, CDR3 DNA, CDR3 protein. The D gene is left open where the match is weak. A row's size may be missing; if present it is once, few, many or a size class.

>.|.|TRBJ2-4|TRBV27
TGTGCCAGCAGTTTTTCGGGTGACTCGCTCTTTTACATTCAGTACTTC
CASSFSGDSLFYIQYF
>.|.|TRBJ2-5|TRBV18
TGTGCCAGCTCACCAGACTTACAAGAGACCCAGTACTTC
CASSPDLQETQYF
>.|few|TRBJ2-2|TRBV24-1
TGTGCCACCAGTGATTCCCAACAGGGTAGGGCCGGGGAGCTGTTTTTT
CATSDSQQGRAGELFF
>.|.|TRBJ2-7|TRBV7-9
TGTGCCAGCAGCTTAGAACAGGTATCCTACGAGCAGTACTTC
CASSLEQVSYEQYF
>TRBD2|.|TRBJ2-7|TRBV7-2
TGTGCCAGCAGCTCCCTACTAGCGGGAAACTCCTACGAGCAGTACTTC
CASSSLLAGNSYEQYF
>TRBD2|.|TRBJ2-1|TRBV3-1/TRBV3-2
TGTGCCAGCAGCCATCAACCCGGACTAGCGGGGGGCCCTACTTCCTACAATGAGCAGTTCTTC
CASSHQPGLAGGPTSYNEQFF
>.|.|TRBJ1-2|TRBV7-9
TGTGCCAGCAGCTTAAGGGCGGGGGATGGCTACACCTTC
CASSLRAGDGYTF
>TRBD1|.|TRBJ1-5|TRBV18
TGTGCCAGCTCTCCCGGGACAGAGAATCAGCCCCAGCATTTT
CASSPGTENQPQHF
>.|few|TRBJ2-3|TRBV7-2
TGTGCCAGCAGCCAAAACCTAGCGTCAGATACGCAGTATTTT
CASSQNLASDTQYF
>TRBD1|.|TRBJ1-2|TRBV4-3
TGCGCCAGCAGCCCCGGACAGGGGGCGGGTGGCTACACCTTC
CASSPGQGAGGYTF
>.|.|TRBJ1-5|TRBV4-3
TGCGCCAGCAGCCAAGTGCGGGGGTCTCAGCCCCAGCATTTT
CASSQVRGSQPQHF
>.|.|TRBJ1-3|TRBV6-5
TGTGCCAGCAGTTCGACAGGCTTCTCTGGAAACACCATATATTTT
CASSSTGFSGNTIYF
>TRBD2|.|TRBJ2-3|TRBV18
TGTGCCAGCTCACCAGGGACTAGCGGGAAGACAGATACGCAGTATTTT
CASSPGTSGKTDTQYF
>.|.|TRBJ1-4|TRBV27
TGTGCCAGCAGTTTACGGACTGGTGAAAAACTGTTTTTT
CASSLRTGEKLFF
>.|.|TRBJ1-6|TRBV30
TGTGCCTGGAAAGCCACCGCGTATAATTCACCCCTCCACTTT
CAWKATAYNSPLHF
>.|.|TRBJ1-3|TRBV5-1
TGCGCCAGCAGCGAGGGATCCTCTGGAAACACCATATATTTT
CASSEGSSGNTIYF